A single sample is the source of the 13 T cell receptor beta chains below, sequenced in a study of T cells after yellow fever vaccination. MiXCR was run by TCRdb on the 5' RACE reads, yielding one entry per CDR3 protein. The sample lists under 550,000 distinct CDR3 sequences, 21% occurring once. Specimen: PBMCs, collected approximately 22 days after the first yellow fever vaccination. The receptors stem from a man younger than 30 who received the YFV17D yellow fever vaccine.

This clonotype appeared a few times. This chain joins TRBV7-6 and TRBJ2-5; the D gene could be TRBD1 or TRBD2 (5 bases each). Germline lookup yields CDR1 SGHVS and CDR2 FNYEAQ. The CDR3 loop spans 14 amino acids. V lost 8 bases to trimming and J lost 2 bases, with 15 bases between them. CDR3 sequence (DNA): TGTGCCAGCGTGGGACGGGGACCGCAAGAGACCCAGTACTTC. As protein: CASVGRGPQETQYF.

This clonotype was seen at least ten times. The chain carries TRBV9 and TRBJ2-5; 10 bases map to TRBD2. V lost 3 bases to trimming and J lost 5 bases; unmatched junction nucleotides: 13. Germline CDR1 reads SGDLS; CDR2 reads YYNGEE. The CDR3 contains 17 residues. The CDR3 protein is CASSASGLAENGETQYF. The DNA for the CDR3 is TGTGCCAGCAGCGCTAGCGGACTAGCGGAGAATGGGGAGACCCAGTACTTC.

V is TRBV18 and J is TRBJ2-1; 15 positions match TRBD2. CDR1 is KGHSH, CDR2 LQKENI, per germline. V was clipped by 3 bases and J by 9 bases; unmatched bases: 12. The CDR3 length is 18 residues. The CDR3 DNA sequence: TGTGCCAGCTCACCGGGACTAGCGGGGGGTCCCCTTGAATCTGAGCAGTTCTTC. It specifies CASSPGLAGGPLESEQFF.

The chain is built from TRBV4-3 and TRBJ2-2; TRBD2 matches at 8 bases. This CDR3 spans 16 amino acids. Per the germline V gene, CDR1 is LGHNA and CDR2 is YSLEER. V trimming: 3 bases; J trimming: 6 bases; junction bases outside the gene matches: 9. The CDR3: CASSQDWTSFSGELFF. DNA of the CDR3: TGCGCCAGCAGCCAGGATTGGACTAGCTTTTCCGGGGAGCTGTTTTTT.

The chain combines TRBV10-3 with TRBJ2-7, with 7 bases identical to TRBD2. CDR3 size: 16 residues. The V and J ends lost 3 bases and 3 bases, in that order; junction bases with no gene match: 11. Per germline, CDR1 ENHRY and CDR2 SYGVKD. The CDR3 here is CAISDVGTMNYYEQYF. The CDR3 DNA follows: TGTGCCATCAGTGACGTAGGGACTATGAACTACTACGAGCAGTACTTC.

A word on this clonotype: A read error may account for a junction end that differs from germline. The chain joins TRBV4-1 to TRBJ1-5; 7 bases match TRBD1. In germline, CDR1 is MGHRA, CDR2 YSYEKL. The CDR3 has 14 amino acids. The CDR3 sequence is CASSQQGSNQPQHF. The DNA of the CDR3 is TGTGCCAGCAGCCAACAGGGGAGCAATCAGCCCCAGCATTTT.

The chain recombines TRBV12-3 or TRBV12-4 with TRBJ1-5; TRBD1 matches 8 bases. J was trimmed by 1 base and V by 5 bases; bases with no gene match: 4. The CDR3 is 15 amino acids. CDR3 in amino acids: CASSVTGGSNQPQHF. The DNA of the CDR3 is TGTGCCAGCAGTGTCACAGGGGGAAGCAATCAGCCCCAGCATTTT.

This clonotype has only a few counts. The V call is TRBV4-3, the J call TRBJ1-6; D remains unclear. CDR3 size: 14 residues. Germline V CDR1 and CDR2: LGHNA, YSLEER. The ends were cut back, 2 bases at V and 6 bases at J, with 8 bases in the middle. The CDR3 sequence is CASSQSLRNSPLHF. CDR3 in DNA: TGCGCCAGCAGCCAAAGCCTCCGTAATTCACCCCTCCACTTT.

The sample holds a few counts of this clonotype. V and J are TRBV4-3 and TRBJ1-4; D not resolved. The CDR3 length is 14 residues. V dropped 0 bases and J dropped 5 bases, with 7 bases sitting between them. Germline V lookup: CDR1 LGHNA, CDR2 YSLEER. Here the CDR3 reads CASSQDGRNEKLFF. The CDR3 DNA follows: TGCGCCAGCAGCCAAGATGGACGCAATGAAAAACTGTTTTTT.

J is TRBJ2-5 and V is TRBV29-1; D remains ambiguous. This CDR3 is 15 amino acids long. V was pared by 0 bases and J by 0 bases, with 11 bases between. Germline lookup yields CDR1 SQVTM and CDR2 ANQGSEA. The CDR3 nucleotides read TGCAGCGTTGAAGATCTAGGAGACAACCAAGAGACCCAGTACTTC. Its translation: CSVEDLGDNQETQYF.

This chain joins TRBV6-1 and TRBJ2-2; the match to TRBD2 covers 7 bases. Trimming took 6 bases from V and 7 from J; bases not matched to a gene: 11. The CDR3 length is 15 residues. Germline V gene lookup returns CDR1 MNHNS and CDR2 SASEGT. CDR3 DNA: TGTGCCAGCAGCTGGTTCCGGGGGGATAACGGGGAGCTGTTTTTT. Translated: CASSWFRGDNGELFF.

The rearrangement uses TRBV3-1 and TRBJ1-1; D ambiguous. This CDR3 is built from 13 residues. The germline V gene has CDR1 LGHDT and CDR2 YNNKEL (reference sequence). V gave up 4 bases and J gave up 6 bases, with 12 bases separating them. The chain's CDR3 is CASSRHVDAEAFF. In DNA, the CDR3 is TGTGCCAGCAGCCGACACGTGGACGCTGAAGCTTTCTTT.

This CDR3 reads CASRNMGRAPDTQYF. The CDR3, as DNA: TGTGCCAGCAGGAACATGGGACGGGCACCAGATACGCAGTATTTT. The chain recombines TRBV21-1 with TRBJ2-3; the table assigns TRBD1, which was not confirmed against the DNA. TRBV21-1 is a listed pseudogene. The CDR3 spans 15 residues.